This is a list of T cell receptor beta chains from one sample in a study of T cells in Graves' hyperthyroidism and ophthalmopathy. MiXCR was run by TCRdb on the multiplex PCR reads, yielding one entry per CDR3 protein. The sample contains some 560,000 distinct CDR3 sequences, 13% to 15% of which appear only once. Input material: blood. The receptors originated from a middle-aged woman with Graves' hyperthyroidism. Each CDR3 is given with its conserved first and last residue. D genes are given only for firm matches. Size values are once, few and many counts, or a class for expanded clones, and some rows have none.

j_gene	v_gene	d_gene	abundance	CDR3aa	CDR3nt
TRBJ2-3	TRBV7-2	.	many	CASSLAGAGTDTQYF	TGTGCCAGCAGCTTGGCGGGTGCCGGGACAGATACGCAGTATTTT
TRBJ1-3	TRBV18	TRBD1	.	CASSPPTGTGNTIYF	TGTGCCAGCTCACCCCCGACAGGGACTGGAAACACCATATATTTT
TRBJ2-1	TRBV6-1	TRBD2	.	CASSPPGTSGSHEQFF	TGTGCCAGCAGTCCCCCCGGGACTAGCGGGAGTCATGAGCAGTTCTTC
TRBJ2-7	TRBV20-1	.	many	CSAADLQGAGYEQYF	TGCAGTGCCGCCGACCTACAGGGCGCCGGGTACGAGCAGTACTTC
TRBJ2-5	TRBV20-1	TRBD2	many	CSASVASGRETQYF	TGCAGTGCTAGTGTGGCTAGCGGGAGAGAGACCCAGTACTTC
TRBJ2-7	TRBV6-1	TRBD1	many	CASSGRGLPAYEQYF	TGTGCCAGCAGTGGTAGGGGGCTTCCAGCCTACGAGCAGTACTTC
TRBJ1-2	TRBV28	TRBD1	many	CASSPWGQGMMGGYTF	TGTGCCAGCAGTCCCTGGGGACAGGGGATGATGGGGGGCTACACCTTC
TRBJ2-5	TRBV20-1	.	many	CSARDPRGAGETQYF	TGCAGTGCTAGAGATCCGAGGGGGGCCGGGGAGACCCAGTACTTC
TRBJ2-3	TRBV29-1	TRBD1	.	CSVSAGTGLDTQYF	TGCAGCGTGAGTGCCGGGACAGGGTTAGATACGCAGTATTTT
TRBJ1-5	TRBV4-1	.	.	CARSDSPFNQPQHF	TGCGCCAGGTCGGACAGCCCGTTCAATCAGCCCCAGCATTTT
TRBJ2-1	TRBV30	TRBD2	many	CAWSPGLDYNEQFF	TGTGCCTGGAGTCCGGGACTAGATTACAATGAGCAGTTCTTC
TRBJ2-2	TRBV6-1	.	.	CASRSYITSWTGELFF	TGTGCCAGCAGGAGTTATATAACTAGCTGGACCGGGGAGCTGTTTTTT
TRBJ2-3	TRBV18	.	.	CASSRGPSTDTQYF	TGTGCCAGCTCACGGGGTCCTAGCACAGATACGCAGTATTTT
TRBJ2-7	TRBV3-1	TRBD1	.	CASSQIGQGITYEQYF	TGTGCCAGCAGCCAAATAGGACAGGGCATTACCTACGAGCAGTACTTC
TRBJ2-7	TRBV5-5	.	.	CASSLEGPGGSYEQYF	TGTGCCAGCAGCTTGGAAGGTCCAGGGGGGAGTTACGAGCAGTACTTC
TRBJ2-3	TRBV12-3/TRBV12-4	.	many	CASSFRGGPPDTQYF	TGTGCCAGCAGCTTCCGAGGGGGTCCTCCCGATACGCAGTATTTT
TRBJ1-1	TRBV7-9	.	.	CASSPPESGMNTEAFF	TGTGCCAGCAGCCCACCGGAGTCGGGCATGAACACTGAAGCTTTCTTT